The 30 T cell receptor beta chains reported below all come from one sample, sequenced in a study of CD8 T cells in ankylosing spondylitis. A single record per CDR3 protein comes from TCRdb applying MiXCR to the 5' RACE reads. Counted here are about 260,000 distinct CDR3 sequences, over 15% occurring once; the ten biggest clones make up 7.5% to 9%. The sample was blood, either unsorted or a sorted T cell fraction (not recorded which). These receptor sequences come from a male donor with ankylosing spondylitis or in good health (not recorded which).

The gene calls are TRBV5-1 and TRBJ1-5; no firm D call. This CDR3 is 13 amino acids long. CDR1 SGHRS and CDR2 YFSETQ come from the germline V gene. V was trimmed by 4 bases and J by 7 bases, leaving 12 bases between them. The CDR3 here is CASSQDTQQPQHF. DNA of the CDR3: TGCGCCAGCAGCCAGGATACCCAACAGCCCCAGCATTTT. Complete variable domain (other parts from reference TRBV5-1 and TRBJ1-5): KAGVTQTPRYLIKTRGQQVTLSCSPISGHRSVSWYQQTPGQGLQFLFEYFSETQRNKGNFPGRFSGRQFSNSRSEMNVSTLELGDSALYLCASSQDTQQPQHFGDGTRLSIL.

CDR3 nucleotide sequence: TGCAGTGCTAGAGATGGGGGGTCCGGGGTCCGTAATTCACCCCTCCACTTT. This sequence encodes CSARDGGSGVRNSPLHF. The chain carries TRBV20-1 and TRBJ1-6; TRBD1 is a possible D gene (5 bases). The CDR3 loop spans 17 amino acids. Germline assignment: CDR1 DFQATT and CDR2 SNEGSKA (reference sequence). V was clipped by 0 bases and J by 6 bases, with 18 bases between them.

This clonotype was observed a few times. V gene TRBV5-1 combines with J gene TRBJ1-2, with TRBD1 as a possible D gene (5 bases). Germline V gene sequence: CDR1 SGHRS, CDR2 YFSETQ. The CDR3 runs 15 residues. V lost 4 bases, J lost 5 bases, and 18 bases lay in between. The CDR3 region has the DNA TGCGCCAGCAGCCTGGGACCCGAAGACGAGTATGGCTACACCTTC. This gives the protein CASSLGPEDEYGYTF.

This clonotype was picked up a small number of times. J is TRBJ1-1 and V is TRBV4-1, with TRBD1 matching over 9 bases. The germline V gene has CDR1 MGHRA and CDR2 YSYEKL. The CDR3 length is 16 residues. V trimming: 1 base; J trimming: 0 bases; junction bases outside the gene matches: 3. CDR3 residues: CASSQGGQGMNTEAFF. The CDR3 DNA reads TGCGCCAGCAGCCAAGGCGGACAGGGGATGAACACTGAAGCTTTCTTT.

This clonotype was recorded at least ten times. V usage is TRBV28 and J usage is TRBJ2-1, with unresolved D. The germline V gene has CDR1 MDHEN and CDR2 SYDVKM. This CDR3 is 12 amino acids long. Trimming took off 6 bases at V and 2 bases at J, with 5 bases between the two ends. CDR3 sequence (DNA): TGTGCCAGCAGAGGGACCTACAATGAGCAGTTCTTC. It yields the protein CASRGTYNEQFF.

This clonotype appeared a few times. The chain couples TRBV5-1 to TRBJ1-1; D is perhaps TRBD1 (5 bases). This CDR3 is 15 amino acids long. The ends were cut back, 5 bases at V and 0 bases at J, with 14 bases in the middle. Germline V CDR1 and CDR2: SGHRS, YFSETQ. CDR3 sequence reads: CASSPVGQLNTEAFF. CDR3 nucleotide sequence: TGCGCCAGCAGTCCGGTAGGACAATTGAACACTGAAGCTTTCTTT.

This clonotype came up a few times. The rearrangement joins TRBV28 to TRBJ1-6; 7 bases are a match to TRBD1. The CDR3 spans 14 residues. Germline values: CDR1 MDHEN, CDR2 SYDVKM. Trimming removed 6 bases from V and 8 bases from J; junction bases left unmatched: 7. In DNA, the CDR3 is TGTGCCAGCAGGTTAGGGACAGCTCATTCACCCCTCCACTTT. Encoded protein: CASRLGTAHSPLHF.

A few counts support this clonotype. The chain has TRBV6-1 and TRBJ1-1; TRBD1 matches 8 bases. V dropped 7 bases and J dropped 1; count of bases not matched to a gene: 5. CDR1 is MNHNS, CDR2 SASEGT, per germline. This CDR3 contains 14 residues. The CDR3 here is CASIKDRGNTEAFF. DNA for the CDR3: TGTGCCAGCATCAAAGACAGGGGGAACACTGAAGCTTTCTTT.

This clonotype was seen repeatedly, ten times or more. The chain links TRBV28 to TRBJ1-5; D remains ambiguous. V was shortened by 5 bases and J by 5 bases, with 10 bases between the two germline ends. Looked up from germline, CDR1 is MDHEN and CDR2 is SYDVKM. The CDR3 extends over 13 amino acids. The DNA for the CDR3 is TGTGCCAGCAGTATCCTCGGGGATCAGCCCCAGCATTTT. It codes for CASSILGDQPQHF.

This clonotype was found a few times. The rearrangement joins TRBV24-1 to TRBJ2-1, with TRBD2 identical over 11 bases. The CDR3 spans 19 residues. V lost 5 bases, J lost 8 bases, and 19 bases stayed unmatched. The V gene's germline CDR1 is KGHDR and CDR2 SFDVKD. CDR3 loop: CATSGGVGTSGYKGYEQFF. The CDR3 nucleotides read TGTGCCACCAGTGGGGGAGTCGGGACTAGCGGCTACAAGGGCTATGAGCAGTTCTTC.

This clonotype was counted a few times. This rearrangement joins TRBV6-5 to TRBJ1-2; D possibly corresponds to TRBD1 (5 bases). V lost 5 bases, J lost 7 bases, and 14 bases lay in between. CDR1 and CDR2 (germline): MNHEY, SVGAGI. The CDR3 loop spans 13 amino acids. The CDR3 nucleotides are TGTGCCAGCAGTATACAGGTCTCCGGTGGCTACACCTTC. This sequence encodes CASSIQVSGGYTF.

The rearrangement joins TRBV20-1 to TRBJ1-5; 7 bases fit TRBD1. The CDR3 length is 14 residues. Germline values: CDR1 DFQATT, CDR2 SNEGSKA (reference sequence). Trimming removed 2 bases from V and 3 bases from J; junction bases left unmatched: 4. Here the CDR3 reads CSARRGQHNQPQHF. In DNA, the CDR3 is TGCAGTGCTAGAAGGGGACAGCACAATCAGCCCCAGCATTTT.

This chain joins TRBV20-1 and TRBJ2-5; 8 bases are a match to TRBD2. Trimming removed 0 bases from V and 2 bases from J; junction bases left unmatched: 8. The CDR3 totals 16 residues. The germline V gene has CDR1 DFQATT and CDR2 SNEGSKA (reference sequence). The CDR3 DNA is TGCAGTGCTAGAGATTCCCCCGGGGGGGAACAAGAGACCCAGTACTTC. Translating it yields CSARDSPGGEQETQYF.

The gene calls are TRBV5-1 and TRBJ2-5; 8 nucleotides align to TRBD2. Germline V CDR1 and CDR2: SGHRS, YFSETQ. Germline trimming cut 3 bases from V and 4 bases from J; bases unmatched to any gene: 5. The CDR3 is 14 amino acids. The CDR3 DNA is TGCGCCAGCAGCTCGCGGGAGGATGGAGAGACCCAGTACTTC. It specifies CASSSREDGETQYF. Full variable domain (remainder filled in from reference TRBV5-1 and TRBJ2-5): KAGVTQTPRYLIKTRGQQVTLSCSPISGHRSVSWYQQTPGQGLQFLFEYFSETQRNKGNFPGRFSGRQFSNSRSEMNVSTLELGDSALYLCASSSREDGETQYFGPGTRLLVL.

The chain's CDR3 is CASSRPGRNQLNTEAFF. The CDR3 nucleotides are TGTGCCAGCAGCCGACCAGGTCGGAACCAACTGAACACTGAAGCTTTCTTT. The J gene is TRBJ1-1, the V gene TRBV4-2; D not resolved. V dropped 4 bases and J dropped 0 bases, with 18 bases sitting between them. Germline CDR1 is LGHNA and CDR2 is YNFKEQ. This CDR3 region has 17 residues.

This clonotype was seen repeatedly, ten times or more. This chain links TRBV20-1 with TRBJ1-1; no definite D call. Germline V gene data show CDR1 as DFQATT and CDR2 as SNEGSKA (reference sequence). Trimming took off 2 bases at V and 0 bases at J, with 10 bases between the two ends. The length of the CDR3 is 14 residues. Here the CDR3 reads CSARKIQLNTEAFF. The DNA of the CDR3 is TGCAGTGCTAGAAAGATACAGTTGAACACTGAAGCTTTCTTT.

This clonotype was seen a single time. The chain carries TRBV14 and TRBJ2-1; maybe TRBD2 (6 bases). The ends were cut back, 0 bases at V and 2 bases at J, with 11 bases in the middle. The germline gives CDR1 SGHDN, CDR2 FVKESK. This CDR3 comprises 16 residues. The CDR3 here is CASSQDIIAAYNEQFF. As DNA, the CDR3 is TGTGCCAGCAGCCAAGATATAATAGCGGCCTACAATGAGCAGTTCTTC.

The rearrangement links TRBV24-1 to TRBJ2-6, with 9 positions matching TRBD1. The CDR3 is 16 residues long. V gave up 5 bases and J gave up 2 bases; unmatched junction bases: 3. The V gene's germline CDR1 is KGHDR and CDR2 SFDVKD. The CDR3 region has the DNA TGTGCCACCAGTGGGGACAGGGAAACTGGGGCCAACGTCCTGACTTTC. Protein: CATSGDRETGANVLTF.

This clonotype was observed a few times. This chain connects TRBV20-1 to TRBJ2-7, with a possible D match to TRBD1 (6 bases). The germline CDR1 and CDR2 sequences are DFQATT and SNEGSKA (reference sequence). Trimming left V 3 bases short and J 2 bases short, with 14 bases between. This CDR3 spans 14 amino acids. The CDR3 reads CSASTGKGPYEQYV. The CDR3 DNA is TGCAGTGCTAGTACAGGGAAAGGACCCTACGAGCAGTACGTC.

In this sample, this clonotype turned up a few times. The V gene is TRBV29-1, the J gene TRBJ2-3, with 16 nucleotides matching TRBD2. CDR3 length equals 15 residues. Trimming took 5 bases from V and 5 from J; bases not matched to a gene: 4. Germline-derived CDR1 and CDR2 are SQVTM and ANQGSEA. The CDR3 bases are TGCAGCGTTTCTGGGACTAGCGGGAGGGGAGATACGCAGTATTTT. Protein: CSVSGTSGRGDTQYF.

Concerning this clonotype itself: The junction shows a germline mismatch at one end, possibly a read error. The rearrangement joins TRBV5-1 to TRBJ2-1; 9 bases fit TRBD1. Germline V gene lookup returns CDR1 SGHRS and CDR2 YFSETQ. The CDR3 has 16 amino acids. Written as DNA, the CDR3 is TGCGCCAGCAGCACCGGGACAGGGCGGTCCTCCAATGAGCAGTTCTTC. Protein product: CASSTGTGRSSNEQFF.

The chain's CDR3 is CASSVGMVRGETQYF. CDR3 in DNA: TGTGCCAGCAGCGTAGGGATGGTGAGGGGAGAGACCCAGTACTTC. The rearrangement links TRBV9 to TRBJ2-5; D is tentatively TRBD1 or TRBD2 (5 bases each). The CDR3 extends over 15 amino acids. CDR1 is SGDLS, CDR2 YYNGEE, per germline. V lost 0 bases and J lost 4, with 13 bases in between.

The gene calls are TRBV20-1 and TRBJ2-3, with D possibly TRBD1 on 6 matching bases. CDR3 length: 14 amino acids. V was pared by 8 bases and J by 4 bases, with 19 bases between. Germline loops: CDR1 DFQATT, CDR2 SNEGSKA (reference sequence). Written as DNA, the CDR3 is TGCAGTACTAAGATGGGGGCGAGGGCAGATACGCAGTATTTT. Its translation: CSTKMGARADTQYF.

This clonotype was counted ten times or more. The rearrangement uses TRBV27 and TRBJ2-1; 9 bases fit TRBD2. Germline V gene sequence: CDR1 MNHEY, CDR2 SMNVEV (reference sequence). V shed 2 bases and J 5 bases; nucleotides not matched to a gene: 7. This CDR3 has 16 amino acids. The CDR3 nucleotides read TGTGCCAGCAGTTTACCCGGACTAGCGCGTCACAATGAGCAGTTCTTC. It is translated as CASSLPGLARHNEQFF.

The chain uses TRBV20-1 and TRBJ2-1; D ambiguous. This CDR3 is built from 11 residues. Trimming took off 5 bases at V and 7 bases at J, with 9 bases between the two ends. Germline assignment: CDR1 DFQATT and CDR2 SNEGSKA (reference sequence). The CDR3: CSAPLRNEQFF. The CDR3 DNA follows: TGCAGTGCTCCCCTTAGGAATGAGCAGTTCTTC.

With respect to this clonotype: Just one base apart from a much larger clone, this may be a read error. The V call is TRBV3-1, the J call TRBJ2-1, with a weak D call TRBD2 (7 bases). This CDR3 spans 15 amino acids. Germline loops: CDR1 LGHDT, CDR2 YNNKEL (reference sequence). The germline V and J ends were trimmed by 2 bases and 10 bases, with 18 bases remaining between them. Here the CDR3 reads CASSQNSGCGGEQFF. CDR3 nucleotides: TGTGCCAGCAGCCAAAATAGCGGGTGCGGGGGCGAGCAGTTCTTC.

The chain is built from TRBV3-1 and TRBJ2-7; TRBD2 matches 10 bases. CDR3 length: 15 amino acids. The germline CDR1 and CDR2 sequences are LGHDT and YNNKEL (reference sequence). With V trimmed by 1 base and J by 2 bases, 2 bases remained unmatched. CDR3 residues: CASSQGLAGAYEQYV. The CDR3 DNA follows: TGTGCCAGCAGCCAAGGTCTAGCGGGAGCCTACGAGCAGTACGTC.

This clonotype was counted between two and nine times. This sequence joins TRBV20-1 and TRBJ2-5; D gene ambiguous. Between the trimmed V and J ends, which lost 8 bases and 3 bases, there was a span of 19 bases. Germline V gene lookup returns CDR1 DFQATT and CDR2 SNEGSKA (reference sequence). The CDR3 is made up of 14 amino acids. CDR3 in DNA: TGCAGTATGACCAAGCCGGTGGGGAAAGAGACCCAGTACTTC. Protein product: CSMTKPVGKETQYF.

This clonotype turned up a few times. The rearrangement uses TRBV5-1 and TRBJ1-2, with TRBD1 matching over 7 bases. CDR3 length: 13 residues. Germline CDR1 and CDR2: SGHRS and YFSETQ. J lost 12 bases, V lost 4 bases, and 12 bases had no gene match. The CDR3 spells CASSPGQLSPDTF. In DNA, the CDR3 is TGCGCCAGCAGCCCGGGACAGCTTTCGCCGGACACCTTC.

This sequence joins TRBV20-1 and TRBJ2-1; D is perhaps TRBD1 or TRBD2 (5 bases each). From germline, CDR1 is DFQATT and CDR2 SNEGSKA (reference sequence). The CDR3 extends over 15 amino acids. Trimming took 3 bases from V and 0 from J, leaving 12 bases between them. Here the CDR3 DNA reads TGCAGTGCTAGGAGGGGACGTAGCTCCTACAATGAGCAGTTCTTC. Translated, it gives CSARRGRSSYNEQFF.